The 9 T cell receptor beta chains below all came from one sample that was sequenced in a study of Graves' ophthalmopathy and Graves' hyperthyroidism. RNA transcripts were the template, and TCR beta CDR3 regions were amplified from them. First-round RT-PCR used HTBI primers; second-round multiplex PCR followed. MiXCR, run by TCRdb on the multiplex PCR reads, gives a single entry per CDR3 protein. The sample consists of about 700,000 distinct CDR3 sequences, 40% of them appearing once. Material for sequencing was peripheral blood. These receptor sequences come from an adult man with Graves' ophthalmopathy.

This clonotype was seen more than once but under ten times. CDR3 coding DNA: TGTGCCAGCAACCCCGACCCTCCAAGAGATTCACCCCTCCACTTT. This encodes CASNPDPPRDSPLHF. V gene TRBV7-2 combines with J gene TRBJ1-6, with no clear D. V lost 7 bases to trimming and J lost 8 bases, with 18 bases between them. CDR3 size: 15 residues. Germline CDR1 and CDR2: SGHTA and FQGNSA.

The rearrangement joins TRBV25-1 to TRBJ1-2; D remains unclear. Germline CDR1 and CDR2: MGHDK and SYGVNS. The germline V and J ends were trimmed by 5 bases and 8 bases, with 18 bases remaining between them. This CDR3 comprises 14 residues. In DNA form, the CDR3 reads TGTGCCAGCAGTTCCCTTGCGAGCCCTGGAGGCTACACCTTC. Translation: CASSSLASPGGYTF.

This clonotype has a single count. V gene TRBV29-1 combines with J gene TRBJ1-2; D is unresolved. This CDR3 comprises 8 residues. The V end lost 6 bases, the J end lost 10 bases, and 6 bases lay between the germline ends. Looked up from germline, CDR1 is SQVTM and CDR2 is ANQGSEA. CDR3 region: CSVDVYTF. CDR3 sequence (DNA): TGCAGCGTCGACGTCTACACCTTC. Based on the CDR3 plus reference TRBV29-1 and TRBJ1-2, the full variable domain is SAVISQKPSRDICQRGTSLTIQCQVDSQVTMMFWYRQQPGQSLTLIATANQGSEATYESGFVIDKFPISRPNLTFSTLTVSNMSPEDSSIYLCSVDVYTFGSGTRLTVV.

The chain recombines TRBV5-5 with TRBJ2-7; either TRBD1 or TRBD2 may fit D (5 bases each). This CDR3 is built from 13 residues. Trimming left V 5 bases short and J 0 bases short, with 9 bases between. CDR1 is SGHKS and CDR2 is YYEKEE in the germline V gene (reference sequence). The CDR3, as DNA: TGTGCCAGCAGGTCCGGGACCTCCTACGAGCAGTACTTC. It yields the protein CASRSGTSYEQYF.

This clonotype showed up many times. The CDR3 region has the DNA TGTGCCAGTGTGCGTAATAGCAATCAGCCCCAGCATTTT. Translation: CASVRNSNQPQHF. This chain joins TRBV10-3 and TRBJ1-5; the D is unclear. The germline V gene has CDR1 ENHRY and CDR2 SYGVKD. This CDR3 is 13 amino acids long. The ends were cut back, 10 bases at V and 0 bases at J, with 10 bases in the middle.

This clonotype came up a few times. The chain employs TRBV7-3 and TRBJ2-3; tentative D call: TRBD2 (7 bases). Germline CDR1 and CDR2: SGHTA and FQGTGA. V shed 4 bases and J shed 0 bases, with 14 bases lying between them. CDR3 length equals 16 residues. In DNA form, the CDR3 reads TGTGCCAGCAGCTCCGGCGGGGGCGGGAGCACAGATACGCAGTATTTT. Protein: CASSSGGGGSTDTQYF.

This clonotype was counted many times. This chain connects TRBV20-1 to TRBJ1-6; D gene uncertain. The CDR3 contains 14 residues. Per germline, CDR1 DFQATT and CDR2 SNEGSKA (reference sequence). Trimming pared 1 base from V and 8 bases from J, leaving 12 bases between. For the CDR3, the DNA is TGCAGTGCTAGAGCGGACCCCCGGCATTCACCCCTCCACTTT. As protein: CSARADPRHSPLHF.

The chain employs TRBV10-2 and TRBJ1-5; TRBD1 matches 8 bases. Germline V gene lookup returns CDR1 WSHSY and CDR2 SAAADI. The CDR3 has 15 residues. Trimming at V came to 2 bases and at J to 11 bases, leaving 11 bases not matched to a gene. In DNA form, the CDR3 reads TGCGCCAGCAGTGAGGACCAGGGGGCGGTGGAGACCCAGCATTTT. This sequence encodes CASSEDQGAVETQHF.

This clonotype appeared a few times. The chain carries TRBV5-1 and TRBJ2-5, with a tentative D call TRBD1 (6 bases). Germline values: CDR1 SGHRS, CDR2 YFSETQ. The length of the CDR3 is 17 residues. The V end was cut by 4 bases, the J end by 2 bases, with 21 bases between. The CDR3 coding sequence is TGCGCCAGCAGCCCGGGTTTTGGACAGAATTCACAAGAGACCCAGTACTTC. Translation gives CASSPGFGQNSQETQYF.